The clone carrying this T cell receptor beta chain was seen once. Trimming removed 6 bases from V and 2 bases from J; junction bases left unmatched: 4. Germline assignment: CDR1 SGDLS and CDR2 YYNGEE. The CDR3 has 15 residues. As processed by the authors: Counts of nucleated cells, estimated from reference gene primer amplification, were obtained. Here immunoSEQ multiplex PCR was the method, and the copy in TCRdb shows in-frame clones only, minus some. V and J calls and clone size are as listed in that table; D and trimming were resolved from the DNA. The repertoire holds 200,000 to 300,000 clones, with about 89% as singletons. This study enrolled people aged 18 to 89 from 24 US geographic areas. Cohort placement rested on clinical history that participants reported themselves. These data are taken from a study of blood T cell repertoires in COVID-19. Background on the study: Both acute and convalescent COVID-19 samples were obtained from the United States, Italy and Spain.

This rearrangement joins TRBV9 to TRBJ2-1; 11 nucleotides align to TRBD2. Sequenced material: PBMCs or T cells enriched from blood (not recorded which). The clonotype comes from a woman aged 18-29 years who had recovered from COVID-19. CDR3 DNA sequence: TGTGCCAGCACTAGCGGGGGGACCCCCTACAATGAGCAGTTCTTC. It yields the protein CASTSGGTPYNEQFF.